These 15 T cell receptor beta chains share one sample of origin, sequenced in a study of T cell responses to AZD1222 COVID-19 vaccine. The table came from immunoSEQ multiplex PCR; TCRdb's copy has only in-frame clones and leaves some out. The data show over 85,000 clones, with approximately 90% seen just once and around 14% held by the top ten. Sequenced material: peripheral blood, taken 28 days after the second AZD1222 dose. The receptors derive from an adult who received the AZD1222 COVID-19 vaccine.

This rearrangement joins TRBV18 to TRBJ2-1; TRBD2 agrees at 9 bases. V shed 0 bases and J 9 bases; nucleotides not matched to a gene: 9. Germline V gene lookup returns CDR1 KGHSH and CDR2 LQKENI. CDR3 length equals 16 residues. The CDR3 sequence is CASSPPLAGGLGEQFF. The CDR3 DNA follows: TGTGCCAGCTCACCACCGCTCGCGGGGGGGCTTGGTGAGCAGTTCTTC.

The V call is TRBV10-3, the J call TRBJ1-3, with D unresolved. Between the trimmed V and J ends, which lost 0 bases and 4 bases, there was a span of 13 bases. This CDR3 is built from 16 residues. Germline CDR1 is ENHRY and CDR2 is SYGVKD. The CDR3 region has the DNA TGTGCCATCAGTGAGTCAGGACCCGGGCCCGGAAACACCATATATTTT. This gives the protein CAISESGPGPGNTIYF.

The chain couples TRBV5-8 to TRBJ2-7; weak D call: TRBD1 (5 bases). The germline gives CDR1 SGHTS, CDR2 YDEGEE. CDR3 size: 16 residues. Trimming stripped 3 bases from V and 4 bases from J, with 20 bases between. CDR3 in DNA: TGTGCCAGCAGCTCTGCTCAGGGATTTTTTGGGTACGAGCAGTACTTC. It is translated as CASSSAQGFFGYEQYF.

The chain links TRBV6-4 to TRBJ2-3; possible D gene TRBD2, 6 bases. The V gene's germline CDR1 is MRHNA and CDR2 SNTAGT. V was pared by 6 bases and J by 0 bases, with 13 bases between. The length of the CDR3 is 15 residues. CDR3 bases: TGTGCCAGCAGAGACGGGACTTCTAGCACAGATACGCAGTATTTT. As protein: CASRDGTSSTDTQYF.

This chain joins TRBV3-1 (or the pseudogene TRBV3-2) and TRBJ1-2; 8 nucleotides line up with TRBD1. V was clipped by 2 bases and J by 6 bases; unmatched bases: 8. This CDR3 has 15 residues. Germline CDR1 and CDR2: LGHDT and YNNKEL (reference sequence). The CDR3 region is CASSQPPTGANGYTF. In nucleotides, the CDR3 is TGTGCCAGCAGCCAACCCCCGACAGGGGCGAATGGCTACACCTTC.

This clone was seen once. The chain is built from TRBV5-1 and TRBJ1-2; 8 positions agree with TRBD1. Germline V gene lookup returns CDR1 SGHRS and CDR2 YFSETQ. The V gene end was trimmed by 2 bases and the J gene end by 6 bases; junction bases not matched to a gene: 9. The length of the CDR3 is 15 residues. CDR3 nucleotide sequence: TGCGCCAGCAGCTTCTCTCAGGGGGCCGACAATGGCTACACCTTC. This codes for CASSFSQGADNGYTF.

V is TRBV11-2 and J is TRBJ2-1; 11 bases map to TRBD2. This CDR3 is built from 17 residues. The V gene's germline CDR1 is SGHAT and CDR2 FQNNGV. V gave up 5 bases and J gave up 2 bases; unmatched junction bases: 8. The CDR3 protein is CASSPRTSGPAYNEQFF. In DNA form, the CDR3 reads TGTGCCAGCAGCCCCCGGACTAGCGGGCCTGCCTACAATGAGCAGTTCTTC.

This chain uses TRBV24-1 with TRBJ1-5; D is ambiguous. The CDR3 totals 12 residues. V lost 4 bases and J 9 bases, leaving 9 bases between the germline ends. Germline V CDR1 and CDR2: KGHDR, SFDVKD. CDR3 DNA sequence: TGTGCCACCAGTGACCCCCTGGGGCCCCAGCATTTT. Protein product: CATSDPLGPQHF.

This chain links TRBV6-5 with TRBJ1-2, with TRBD1 identical over 7 bases. Germline values: CDR1 MNHEY, CDR2 SVGAGI. The CDR3 length is 14 residues. Trimming cost V 6 bases and J 0 bases; bases outside gene matches: 4. CDR3 sequence: CASRPGQTNYGYTF. The CDR3 DNA reads as TGTGCCAGCAGGCCGGGACAGACTAACTATGGCTACACCTTC.

This chain uses TRBV6-1 with TRBJ1-1, with no clear D. The CDR3 runs to 16 residues. The V gene lost 0 bases and the J gene lost 3 bases, with 14 bases spanning the gap. Germline assignment: CDR1 MNHNS and CDR2 SASEGT. The CDR3 sequence is CASSEADVWYDTEAFF. The CDR3 coding sequence is TGTGCCAGCAGTGAAGCGGACGTATGGTACGACACTGAAGCTTTCTTT.

This sequence joins TRBV28 and TRBJ1-2; TRBD1 matches at 7 bases. The trim removed 6 bases at V and 2 bases at J, leaving 6 bases unmatched. This CDR3 has 14 amino acids. The germline V gene has CDR1 MDHEN and CDR2 SYDVKM. For the CDR3, the DNA is TGTGCCAGCAGACCGGGACAGCAGAACTATGGCTACACCTTC. It translates to CASRPGQQNYGYTF.

This rearrangement joins TRBV4-1 to TRBJ2-1; TRBD2 matches at 13 bases. J was trimmed by 6 bases and V by 5 bases; bases with no gene match: 16. Looked up from germline, CDR1 is MGHRA and CDR2 is YSYEKL. This CDR3 spans 19 amino acids. CDR3 nucleotide sequence: TGCGCCAGCAGCGTTGGACTAGCGGGAGTCCCGAGGAGGGGCAATGAGCAGTTCTTC. This gives the protein CASSVGLAGVPRRGNEQFF.

The J gene is TRBJ2-2, the V gene TRBV3-1 (or the pseudogene TRBV3-2), with TRBD2 as a possible D gene (6 bases). The CDR3 totals 15 residues. V was shortened by 5 bases and J by 2 bases, with 12 bases between the two germline ends. CDR1 is LGHDT and CDR2 is YNNKEL in the germline V gene (reference sequence). The CDR3 DNA reads as TGTGCCAGCAGCTCCTGGGGAGGTAACACCGGGGAGCTGTTTTTT. This sequence encodes CASSSWGGNTGELFF.

The V gene is TRBV19, the J gene TRBJ1-6; D uncertain. Germline V gene lookup returns CDR1 LNHDA and CDR2 SQIVND (reference sequence). The CDR3 extends over 15 amino acids. V lost 7 bases and J 7 bases, leaving 17 bases between the germline ends. For the CDR3, the DNA is TGTGCCAGTAATCCCCGGGCCGATCCCAATTCACCCCTCCACTTT. Translated: CASNPRADPNSPLHF.

The chain links TRBV9 to TRBJ2-5; 7 nucleotides agree with TRBD2. The length of the CDR3 is 16 residues. Germline CDR1 and CDR2: SGDLS and YYNGEE. V was clipped by 3 bases and J by 1 base; unmatched bases: 9. CDR3 sequence: CASSGPWGGGQETQYF. CDR3 in DNA: TGTGCCAGCAGCGGACCCTGGGGGGGAGGCCAAGAGACCCAGTACTTC.